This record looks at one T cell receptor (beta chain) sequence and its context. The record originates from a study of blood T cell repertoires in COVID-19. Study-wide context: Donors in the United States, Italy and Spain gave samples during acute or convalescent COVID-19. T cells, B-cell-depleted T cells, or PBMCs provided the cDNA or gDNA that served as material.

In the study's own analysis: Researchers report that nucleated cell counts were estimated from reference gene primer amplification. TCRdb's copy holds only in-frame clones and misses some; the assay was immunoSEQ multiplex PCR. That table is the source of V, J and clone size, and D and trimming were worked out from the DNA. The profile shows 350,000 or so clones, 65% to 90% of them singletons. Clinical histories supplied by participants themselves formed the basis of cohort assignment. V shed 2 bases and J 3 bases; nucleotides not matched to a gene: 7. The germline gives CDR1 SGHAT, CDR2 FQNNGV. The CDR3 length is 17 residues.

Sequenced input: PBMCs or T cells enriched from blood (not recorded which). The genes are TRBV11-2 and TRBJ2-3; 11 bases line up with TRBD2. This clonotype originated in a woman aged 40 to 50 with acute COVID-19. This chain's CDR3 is CASSLRLAGSLTDTQYF. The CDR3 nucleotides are TGTGCCAGCAGCTTAAGACTAGCGGGATCTTTGACAGATACGCAGTATTTT.